This is a list of T cell receptor beta chains from one sample in a study of technical replicates of blood from a few donors. Data came from immunoSEQ multiplex PCR; TCRdb stores just in-frame clones and leaves some out. The sample lists tens of thousands of clones, 98% occurring once. The sample comprised T cells isolated from PBMCs. The receptors were gathered from a human donor in good health. The CDR3 runs from the conserved cysteine through the conserved F or W. A D gene is named only where the DNA matches it firmly. Rows give clone size only sometimes, using once, few, many, or a class for an expanded clone.

j_gene: TRBJ2-1; abundance: -; d_gene: TRBD1; v_gene: TRBV6-4; CDR3nt: TGTGCCAGCAGACAGGGGACGGCAACTTACAATGAGCAGTTCTTC; CDR3aa: CASRQGTATYNEQFF
j_gene: TRBJ2-1; abundance: -; d_gene: TRBD2; v_gene: TRBV27; CDR3nt: TGTGCCAGCAGGCGCCTGGGGGGGTACGATGAGCAGTTCTTC; CDR3aa: CASRRLGGYDEQFF
j_gene: TRBJ2-2; abundance: -; d_gene: TRBD1; v_gene: TRBV15; CDR3nt: TGTGCCACCAGCTTCCGGGACAGGGTCGGGGAGCTGTTTTTT; CDR3aa: CATSFRDRVGELFF
j_gene: TRBJ2-5; abundance: -; d_gene: -; v_gene: TRBV30; CDR3nt: TGTGCCTGGAGTGTACCGCACGTAAGGGGGACCCAGTACTTC; CDR3aa: CAWSVPHVRGTQYF
j_gene: TRBJ2-3; abundance: -; d_gene: TRBD2; v_gene: TRBV7-9; CDR3nt: TGTGCCAGCAGCTTCGGACTAGCGGGAGACATCACAGATACGCAGTATTTT; CDR3aa: CASSFGLAGDITDTQYF
j_gene: TRBJ2-1; abundance: -; d_gene: -; v_gene: TRBV2; CDR3nt: TGTGCCAGCAGTCCGCGGAGAGGCGGCGAGCAGTTCTTC; CDR3aa: CASSPRRGGEQFF
j_gene: TRBJ1-1; abundance: once; d_gene: -; v_gene: TRBV2; CDR3nt: TGTGCCAGCATTATGAACTGGGGCGGCGGCACTGAAGCTTTCTTT; CDR3aa: CASIMNWGGGTEAFF
j_gene: TRBJ2-1; abundance: -; d_gene: -; v_gene: TRBV4-1; CDR3nt: TGCGCCAGCAGCCAAGCGATAATAGCGGAGCTCTCCTACAATGAGCAGTTCTTC; CDR3aa: CASSQAIIAELSYNEQFF
j_gene: TRBJ2-1; abundance: -; d_gene: TRBD2; v_gene: TRBV18; CDR3nt: TGTGCCAGCTCACCCGGACTAGCGGGAGGACGGAATGAGCAGTTCTTC; CDR3aa: CASSPGLAGGRNEQFF
j_gene: TRBJ1-1; abundance: -; d_gene: -; v_gene: TRBV19; CDR3nt: TGTGCCAGTATCGAGTCACGCCAAACCGGGGCTTTCTTT; CDR3aa: CASIESRQTGAFF
j_gene: TRBJ1-1; abundance: -; d_gene: -; v_gene: TRBV6-1; CDR3nt: TGTGCCAGCAGTGTGGAGGGAGGTACTGAAGCTTTCTTT; CDR3aa: CASSVEGGTEAFF
j_gene: TRBJ1-1; abundance: -; d_gene: -; v_gene: TRBV27; CDR3nt: TGTGCCAGCAGTTCCAGGGATCGAACTGAAGCTTTCTTT; CDR3aa: CASSSRDRTEAFF
j_gene: TRBJ1-4; abundance: -; d_gene: TRBD1; v_gene: TRBV6-6; CDR3nt: TGTGCCAGCACCAAGGACAGGGCTAATGAAAAACTGTTTTTT; CDR3aa: CASTKDRANEKLFF
j_gene: TRBJ1-2; abundance: -; d_gene: TRBD1; v_gene: TRBV18; CDR3nt: TGTGCCAGCTCACCACAGGGACAGCTAGACTATGGCTACACCTTC; CDR3aa: CASSPQGQLDYGYTF
j_gene: TRBJ1-1; abundance: -; d_gene: TRBD1; v_gene: TRBV6-6; CDR3nt: TGTGCCAGCAGCCTTGGACAGGGGGTCACTGAAGCTTTCTTT; CDR3aa: CASSLGQGVTEAFF
j_gene: TRBJ2-7; abundance: -; d_gene: -; v_gene: TRBV2; CDR3nt: TGTGCCAGCAGTGAAGGGGGAATGACCGGGGGCTACGAGCAGTACTTC; CDR3aa: CASSEGGMTGGYEQYF
j_gene: TRBJ2-1; abundance: -; d_gene: TRBD2; v_gene: TRBV5-4; CDR3nt: TGTGCCAGCAGCCTGGGACTAGCGGAAGTCAATGAGCAGTTCTTC; CDR3aa: CASSLGLAEVNEQFF
j_gene: TRBJ1-1; abundance: -; d_gene: TRBD1; v_gene: TRBV5-4; CDR3nt: TGTGCCAGCAGCCGAAGGACAGGCTTGGGTACTGAAGCTTTCTTT; CDR3aa: CASSRRTGLGTEAFF
j_gene: TRBJ2-1; abundance: -; d_gene: -; v_gene: TRBV7-9; CDR3nt: TGTGCCAGCAGCGACCCTTTGGGCGGGGTTCCTTACAATGAGCAGTTCTTC; CDR3aa: CASSDPLGGVPYNEQFF
j_gene: TRBJ1-1; abundance: -; d_gene: TRBD1; v_gene: TRBV7-9; CDR3nt: TGTGCCAGCAGCTTACGGGGGACAGGGGGGAGGATGAACACTGAAGCTTTCTTT; CDR3aa: CASSLRGTGGRMNTEAFF
j_gene: TRBJ2-1; abundance: once; d_gene: -; v_gene: TRBV7-8; CDR3nt: TGTGCCAGCAGCCCAACACAGGGACCCAATGAGCAGTTCTTC; CDR3aa: CASSPTQGPNEQFF
j_gene: TRBJ1-2; abundance: -; d_gene: -; v_gene: TRBV6-4; CDR3nt: TGTGCCAGCAGTGACTCTACGACTCAGCCCAGTGGCTACACCTTC; CDR3aa: CASSDSTTQPSGYTF
j_gene: TRBJ1-1; abundance: -; d_gene: -; v_gene: TRBV12-5; CDR3nt: TGTGCTAGTGGTTTGGCCAACGGTGAAGCTTTCTTT; CDR3aa: CASGLANGEAFF
j_gene: TRBJ2-7; abundance: -; d_gene: -; v_gene: TRBV19; CDR3nt: TGTGCCAGTAGTATCGGGGTAAACTACGAGCAGTACTTC; CDR3aa: CASSIGVNYEQYF
j_gene: TRBJ2-1; abundance: -; d_gene: -; v_gene: TRBV5-4; CDR3nt: TGTGCCAGCAGCTTGAGGGATGGACAGTACTCCTACAATGAGCAGTTCTTC; CDR3aa: CASSLRDGQYSYNEQFF
j_gene: TRBJ2-3; abundance: -; d_gene: TRBD2; v_gene: TRBV7-8; CDR3nt: TGTGCCAGCAGCTTAGGACTAGCGGGAGTATTCTACACAGATACGCAGTATTTT; CDR3aa: CASSLGLAGVFYTDTQYF
j_gene: TRBJ2-3; abundance: -; d_gene: TRBD1; v_gene: TRBV5-1; CDR3nt: TGCGCCAGCAGCTCCGGGACAGGGGCCGCAGATACGCAGTATTTT; CDR3aa: CASSSGTGAADTQYF